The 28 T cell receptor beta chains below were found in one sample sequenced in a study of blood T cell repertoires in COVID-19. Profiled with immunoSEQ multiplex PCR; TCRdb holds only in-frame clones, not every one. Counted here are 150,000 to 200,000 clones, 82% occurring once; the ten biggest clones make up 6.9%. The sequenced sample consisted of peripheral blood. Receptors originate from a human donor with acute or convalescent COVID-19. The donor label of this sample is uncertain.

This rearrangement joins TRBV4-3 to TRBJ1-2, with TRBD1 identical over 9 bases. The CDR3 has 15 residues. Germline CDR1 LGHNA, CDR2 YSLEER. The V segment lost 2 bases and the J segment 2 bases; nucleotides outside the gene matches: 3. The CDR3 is CASSQPGQGNYGYTF. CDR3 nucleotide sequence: TGCGCCAGCAGCCAACCGGGACAGGGAAACTATGGCTACACCTTC.

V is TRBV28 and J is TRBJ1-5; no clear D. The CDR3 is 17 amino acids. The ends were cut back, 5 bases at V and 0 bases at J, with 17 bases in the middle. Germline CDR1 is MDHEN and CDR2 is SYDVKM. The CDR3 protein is CASSAPEGSYSNQPQHF. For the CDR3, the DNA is TGTGCCAGCAGTGCTCCAGAGGGCTCTTATAGCAATCAGCCCCAGCATTTT.

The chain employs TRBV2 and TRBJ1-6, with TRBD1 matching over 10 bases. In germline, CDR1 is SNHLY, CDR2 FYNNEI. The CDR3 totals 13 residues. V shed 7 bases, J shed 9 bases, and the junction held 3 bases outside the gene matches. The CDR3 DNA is TGTGCCAGCAAGCGGGACAGGGGTTCACCCCTCCACTTT. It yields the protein CASKRDRGSPLHF.

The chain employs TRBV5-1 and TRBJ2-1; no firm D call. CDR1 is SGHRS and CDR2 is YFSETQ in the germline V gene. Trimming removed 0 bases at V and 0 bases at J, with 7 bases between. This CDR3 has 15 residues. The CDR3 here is CASSLDPGSYNEQFF. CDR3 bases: TGCGCCAGCAGCTTGGATCCGGGCTCCTACAATGAGCAGTTCTTC.

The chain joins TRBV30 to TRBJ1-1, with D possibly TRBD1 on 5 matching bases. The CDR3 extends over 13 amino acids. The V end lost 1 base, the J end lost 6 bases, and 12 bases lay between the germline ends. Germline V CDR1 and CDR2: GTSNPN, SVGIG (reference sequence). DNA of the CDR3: TGTGCCTGGAGTGGGGGGGGGACTTCTGAAGCTTTCTTT. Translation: CAWSGGGTSEAFF.

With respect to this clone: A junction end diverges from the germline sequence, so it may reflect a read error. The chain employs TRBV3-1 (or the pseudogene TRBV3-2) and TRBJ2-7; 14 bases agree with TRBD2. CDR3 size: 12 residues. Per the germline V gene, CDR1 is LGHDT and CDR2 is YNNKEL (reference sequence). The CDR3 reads CASSPGTSGSHF. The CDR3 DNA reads TGTGCCAGCAGTCCTGGGACTAGCGGGAGCCACTTC.

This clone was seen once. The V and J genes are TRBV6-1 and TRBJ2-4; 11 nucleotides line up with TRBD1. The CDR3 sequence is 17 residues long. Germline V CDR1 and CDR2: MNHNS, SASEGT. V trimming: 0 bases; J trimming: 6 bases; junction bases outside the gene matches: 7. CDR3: CASSEASGTGGVNIQYF. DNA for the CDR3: TGTGCCAGCAGTGAAGCTAGCGGGACAGGGGGAGTAAACATTCAGTACTTC.

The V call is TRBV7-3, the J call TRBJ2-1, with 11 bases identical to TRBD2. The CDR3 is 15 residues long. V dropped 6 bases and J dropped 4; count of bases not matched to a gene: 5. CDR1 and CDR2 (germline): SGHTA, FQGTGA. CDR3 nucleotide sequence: TGTGCCAGCAGGTCCGGGACTAGCGGTTACAATGAGCAGTTCTTC. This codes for CASRSGTSGYNEQFF.

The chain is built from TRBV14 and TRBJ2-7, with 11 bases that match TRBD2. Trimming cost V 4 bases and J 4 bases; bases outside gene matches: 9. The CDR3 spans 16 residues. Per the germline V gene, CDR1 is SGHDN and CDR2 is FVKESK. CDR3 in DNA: TGTGCCAGCAGCCTCTTTAGCGGGAGGGCCAGTTACGAGCAGTACTTC. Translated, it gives CASSLFSGRASYEQYF.

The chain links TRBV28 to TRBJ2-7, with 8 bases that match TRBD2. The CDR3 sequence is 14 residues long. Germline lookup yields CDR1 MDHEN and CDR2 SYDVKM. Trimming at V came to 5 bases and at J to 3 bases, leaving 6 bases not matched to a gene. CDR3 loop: CASSKSGSGYEQYF. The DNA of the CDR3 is TGTGCCAGCAGTAAAAGCGGGAGTGGCTACGAGCAGTACTTC.

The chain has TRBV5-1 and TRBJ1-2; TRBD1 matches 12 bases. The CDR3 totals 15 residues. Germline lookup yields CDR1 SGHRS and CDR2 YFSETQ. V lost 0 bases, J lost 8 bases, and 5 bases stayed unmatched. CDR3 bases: TGCGCCAGCAGCTTGGTCTCCGGGACAGGGGGCGGCTACACCTTC. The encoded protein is CASSLVSGTGGGYTF.

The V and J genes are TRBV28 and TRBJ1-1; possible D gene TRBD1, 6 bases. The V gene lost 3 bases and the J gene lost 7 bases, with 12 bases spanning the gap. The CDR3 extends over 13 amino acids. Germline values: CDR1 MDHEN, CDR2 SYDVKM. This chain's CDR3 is CASSLGGQSEAFF. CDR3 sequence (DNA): TGTGCCAGCAGTTTGGGGGGGCAGAGTGAAGCTTTCTTT.

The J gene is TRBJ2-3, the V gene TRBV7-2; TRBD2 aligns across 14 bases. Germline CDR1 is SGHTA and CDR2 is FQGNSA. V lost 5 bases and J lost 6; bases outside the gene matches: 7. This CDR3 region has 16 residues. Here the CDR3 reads CASSARLAGGLDTQYF. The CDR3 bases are TGTGCCAGCAGCGCCAGACTAGCGGGAGGGCTGGATACGCAGTATTTT.

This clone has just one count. DNA for the CDR3: TGTGCCAGCAGTTTCAACCCGGGACTAGCGGGACCCAAAGGGGAGACCCAGTACTTC. This sequence encodes CASSFNPGLAGPKGETQYF. The gene calls are TRBV28 and TRBJ2-5, with 13 bases matching TRBD2. Germline CDR1 is MDHEN and CDR2 is SYDVKM. There are 19 residues in the CDR3. Trimming removed 3 bases from V and 5 bases from J; junction bases left unmatched: 15.

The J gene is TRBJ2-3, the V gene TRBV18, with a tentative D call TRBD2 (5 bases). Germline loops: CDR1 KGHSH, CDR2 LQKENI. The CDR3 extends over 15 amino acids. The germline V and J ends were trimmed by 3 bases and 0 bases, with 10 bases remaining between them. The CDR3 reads CASSPDSASTDTQYF. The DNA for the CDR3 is TGTGCCAGCTCACCGGATAGCGCGAGCACAGATACGCAGTATTTT.

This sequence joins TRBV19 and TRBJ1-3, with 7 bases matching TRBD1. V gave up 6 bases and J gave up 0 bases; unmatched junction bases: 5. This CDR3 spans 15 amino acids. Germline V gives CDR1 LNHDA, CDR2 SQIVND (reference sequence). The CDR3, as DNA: TGTGCCAGTAGCAGGGGACAGAGCTCTGGAAACACCATATATTTT. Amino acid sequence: CASSRGQSSGNTIYF.

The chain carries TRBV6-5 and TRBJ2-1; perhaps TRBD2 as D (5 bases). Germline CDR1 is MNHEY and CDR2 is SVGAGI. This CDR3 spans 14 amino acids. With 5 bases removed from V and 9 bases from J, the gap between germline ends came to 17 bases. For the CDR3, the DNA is TGTGCCAGCAGTAGGGATTTCCGGGGTTTTGAGCAGTTCTTC. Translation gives CASSRDFRGFEQFF.

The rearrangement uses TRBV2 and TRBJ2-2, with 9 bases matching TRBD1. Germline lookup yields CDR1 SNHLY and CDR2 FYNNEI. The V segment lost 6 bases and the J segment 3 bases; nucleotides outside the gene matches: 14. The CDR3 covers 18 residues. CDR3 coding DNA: TGTGCCAGCAGAAGGGGGTCAAGGACAGGGGCGGACACCGGGGAGCTGTTTTTT. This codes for CASRRGSRTGADTGELFF.

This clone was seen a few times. This chain's CDR3 is CASSFPGQGFNEQYF. CDR3 coding DNA: TGTGCCAGCAGCTTCCCGGGACAGGGCTTCAACGAGCAGTACTTC. V is TRBV5-4 and J is TRBJ2-7; 9 bases map to TRBD1. With 2 bases clipped from V and 5 bases from J, the junction kept 8 bases outside the gene matches. Germline V lookup: CDR1 SGHNT, CDR2 YYREEE (reference sequence). CDR3 length equals 15 residues.

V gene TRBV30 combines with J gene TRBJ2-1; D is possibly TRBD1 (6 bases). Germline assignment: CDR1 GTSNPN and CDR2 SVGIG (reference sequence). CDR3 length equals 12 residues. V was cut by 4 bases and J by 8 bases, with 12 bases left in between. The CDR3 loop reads CAWITGWHEQFF. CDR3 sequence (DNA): TGTGCCTGGATCACAGGGTGGCATGAGCAGTTCTTC.

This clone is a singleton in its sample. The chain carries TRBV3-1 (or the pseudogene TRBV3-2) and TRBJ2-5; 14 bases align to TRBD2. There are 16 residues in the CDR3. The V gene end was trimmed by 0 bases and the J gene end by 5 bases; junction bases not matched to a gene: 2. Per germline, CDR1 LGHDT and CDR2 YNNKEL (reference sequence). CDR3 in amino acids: CASSQDGTSGSETQYF. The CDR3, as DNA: TGTGCCAGCAGCCAAGACGGGACTAGCGGGAGTGAGACCCAGTACTTC.

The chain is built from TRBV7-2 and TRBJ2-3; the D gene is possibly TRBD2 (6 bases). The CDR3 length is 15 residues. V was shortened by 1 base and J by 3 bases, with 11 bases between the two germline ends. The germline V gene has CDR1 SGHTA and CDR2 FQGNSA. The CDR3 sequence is CASSLETSQTDTQYF. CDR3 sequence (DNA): TGTGCCAGCAGCTTAGAGACTAGTCAAACAGATACGCAGTATTTT. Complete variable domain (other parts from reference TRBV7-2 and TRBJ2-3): GAGVSQSPSNKVTEKGKDVELRCDPISGHTALYWYRQSLGQGLEFLIYFQGNSAPDKSGLPSDRFSAERTGGSVSTLTIQRTQQEDSAVYLCASSLETSQTDTQYFGPGTRLTVL.

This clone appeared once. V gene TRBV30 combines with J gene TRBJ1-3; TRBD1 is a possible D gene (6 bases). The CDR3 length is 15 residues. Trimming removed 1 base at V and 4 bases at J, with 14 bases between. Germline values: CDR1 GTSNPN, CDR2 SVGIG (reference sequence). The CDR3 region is CAWSALLGQGNTIYF. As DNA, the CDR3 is TGTGCCTGGAGTGCTCTGTTAGGACAGGGAAACACCATATATTTT.

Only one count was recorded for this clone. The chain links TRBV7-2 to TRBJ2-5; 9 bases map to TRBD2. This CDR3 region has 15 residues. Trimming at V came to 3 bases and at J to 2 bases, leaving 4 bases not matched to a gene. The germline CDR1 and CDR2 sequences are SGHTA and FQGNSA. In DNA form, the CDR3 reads TGTGCCAGCAGCTTGGGCGGGAGGGTTCAAGAGACCCAGTACTTC. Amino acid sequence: CASSLGGRVQETQYF.

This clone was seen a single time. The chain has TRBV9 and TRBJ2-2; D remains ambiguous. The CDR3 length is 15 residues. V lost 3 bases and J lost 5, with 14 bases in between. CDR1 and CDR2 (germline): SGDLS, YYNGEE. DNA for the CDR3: TGTGCCAGCAGCGCTAGGCCGACCTGGACCGGGGAGCTGTTTTTT. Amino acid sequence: CASSARPTWTGELFF.

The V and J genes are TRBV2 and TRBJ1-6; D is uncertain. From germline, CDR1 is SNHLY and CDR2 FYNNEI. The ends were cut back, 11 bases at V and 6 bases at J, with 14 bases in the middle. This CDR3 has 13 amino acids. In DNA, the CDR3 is TGTGCCTCCTGGCTAACGGGTAATTCACCCCTCCACTTT. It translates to CASWLTGNSPLHF.

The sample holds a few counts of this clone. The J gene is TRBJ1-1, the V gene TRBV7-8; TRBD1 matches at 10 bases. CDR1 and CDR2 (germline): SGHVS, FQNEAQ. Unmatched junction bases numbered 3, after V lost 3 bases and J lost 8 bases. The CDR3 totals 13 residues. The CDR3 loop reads CASSLTGGKEAFF. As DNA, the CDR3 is TGTGCCAGCAGCTTGACAGGGGGCAAAGAAGCTTTCTTT.

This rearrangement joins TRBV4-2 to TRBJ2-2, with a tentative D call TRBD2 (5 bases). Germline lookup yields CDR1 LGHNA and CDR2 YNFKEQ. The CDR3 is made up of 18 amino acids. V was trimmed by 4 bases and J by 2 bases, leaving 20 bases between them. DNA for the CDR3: TGTGCCAGCAGCCCCTTTCCCTCGGCGGGCGCTAACACCGGGGAGCTGTTTTTT. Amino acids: CASSPFPSAGANTGELFF.